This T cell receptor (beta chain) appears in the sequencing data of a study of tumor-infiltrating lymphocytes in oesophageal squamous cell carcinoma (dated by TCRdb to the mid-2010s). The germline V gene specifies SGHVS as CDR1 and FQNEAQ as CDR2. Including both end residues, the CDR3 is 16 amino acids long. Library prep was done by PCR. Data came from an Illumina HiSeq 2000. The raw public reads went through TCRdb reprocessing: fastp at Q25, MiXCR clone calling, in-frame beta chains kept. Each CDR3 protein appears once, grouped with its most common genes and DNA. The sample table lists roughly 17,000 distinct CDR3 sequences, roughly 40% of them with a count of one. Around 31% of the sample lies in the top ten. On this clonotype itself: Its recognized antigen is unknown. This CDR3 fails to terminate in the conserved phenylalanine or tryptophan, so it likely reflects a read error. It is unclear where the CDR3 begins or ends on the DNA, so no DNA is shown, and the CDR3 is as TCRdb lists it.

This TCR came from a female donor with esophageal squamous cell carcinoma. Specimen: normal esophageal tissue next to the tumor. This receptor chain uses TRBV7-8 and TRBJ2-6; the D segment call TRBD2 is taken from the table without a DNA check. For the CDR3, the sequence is CASSLRTSQETQYFGA.